Each of the 32 T cell receptor beta chains below was sequenced from the same sample in a study of glioma-infiltrating T cells after dendritic cell vaccination. Using immunoSEQ multiplex PCR, the repertoire was profiled, and TCRdb retains in-frame clones only, with some absent. The table has tens of thousands of clones, around 86% seen once. As to time point: after dendritic cell vaccination, including at tumor progression/relapse. The sequenced sample was blood, obtained after dendritic cell vaccination. The receptors here all came from a human donor with glioblastoma.

This clone was observed a few times. The chain joins TRBV7-9 to TRBJ2-7, with TRBD1 matching 7 bases. The J segment lost 5 bases and the V segment lost 2 bases, leaving 9 bases of the junction unmatched. Germline V gene data show CDR1 as SEHNR and CDR2 as FQNEAQ (reference sequence). The CDR3 contains 15 residues. The chain's CDR3 is CASSLPQGWKDEQYF. CDR3 bases: TGTGCCAGCAGCTTACCACAGGGGTGGAAAGACGAGCAGTACTTC.

This chain connects TRBV9 to TRBJ1-2; TRBD1 aligns across 7 bases. Germline CDR1 is SGDLS and CDR2 is YYNGEE. V gave up 3 bases and J gave up 3 bases; unmatched junction bases: 8. The CDR3 has 15 residues. The CDR3 here is CASSEVRGNYYGYTF. CDR3 in DNA: TGTGCCAGCAGCGAGGTCAGGGGGAACTACTATGGCTACACCTTC.

The chain combines TRBV5-1 with TRBJ1-6, with a weak D call TRBD1 (5 bases). CDR1 is SGHRS, CDR2 YFSETQ, per germline. The germline V and J ends were trimmed by 0 bases and 6 bases, with 10 bases remaining between them. The CDR3 loop spans 15 amino acids. CDR3 coding DNA: TGCGCCAGCAGCTTGGCGCAGGGCAGTAATTCACCCCTCCACTTT. Its translation: CASSLAQGSNSPLHF.

The V gene is TRBV25-1, the J gene TRBJ1-2; D remains ambiguous. This CDR3 comprises 13 residues. Germline V gives CDR1 MGHDK, CDR2 SYGVNS. Trimming removed 6 bases from V and 0 bases from J, with 8 bases in between. The CDR3 is CASREETNYGYTF. CDR3 sequence (DNA): TGTGCCAGCAGAGAGGAGACTAACTATGGCTACACCTTC.

The rearrangement joins TRBV6-5 to TRBJ2-1; no reliable D call. The CDR3 runs to 16 residues. Trimming took 2 bases from V and 1 from J, leaving 12 bases between them. Germline V lookup: CDR1 MNHEY, CDR2 SVGAGI. The DNA of the CDR3 is TGTGCCAGCAGTTACATTGCGGTACCATCCTACAATGAGCAGTTCTTC. It yields the protein CASSYIAVPSYNEQFF.

The J gene is TRBJ1-1, the V gene TRBV5-1; D is undetermined. The CDR3 consists of 12 residues. V lost 2 bases and J 6 bases, leaving 8 bases between the germline ends. CDR1 and CDR2 (germline): SGHRS, YFSETQ. CDR3: CASSLGGPEAFF. The CDR3 nucleotides are TGCGCCAGCAGCTTAGGAGGCCCTGAAGCTTTCTTT.

The chain joins TRBV12-5 to TRBJ1-4, with D unclear. The germline V gene has CDR1 LGHNT and CDR2 FRNRAP. Trimming stripped 1 base from V and 3 bases from J, with 9 bases between. CDR3 size: 15 residues. The CDR3 DNA reads as TGTGCTAGTGGTTTGGGGAGTTCAGCTAATGAAAAACTGTTTTTT. Translation: CASGLGSSANEKLFF.

The gene calls are TRBV6-5 and TRBJ1-5; 7 bases agree with TRBD1. Unmatched junction bases numbered 9, after V lost 6 bases and J lost 4 bases. Germline V gives CDR1 MNHEY, CDR2 SVGAGI. The CDR3 extends over 15 amino acids. In nucleotides, the CDR3 is TGTGCCAGCAGACTGACAGGGAATGGTAATCAGCCCCAGCATTTT. Amino acids: CASRLTGNGNQPQHF.

This chain links TRBV15 with TRBJ1-2; D unresolved. CDR3 length: 11 residues. The germline CDR1 and CDR2 sequences are LNHNV and YYDKDF (reference sequence). The V end was cut by 1 base, the J end by 7 bases, with 4 bases between. As DNA, the CDR3 is TGTGCCACCAGCAGAGGAGGTGGCTACACCTTC. Translating gives CATSRGGGYTF.

V and J are TRBV5-5 and TRBJ2-7; perhaps TRBD2 as D (6 bases). CDR1 is SGHKS, CDR2 YYEKEE, per germline (reference sequence). The CDR3 covers 16 residues. Trimming left V 1 base short and J 2 bases short, with 16 bases between. CDR3 nucleotide sequence: TGTGCCAGCAGCTTGAGCTTCCGCGGGGCCCCCTACGAGCAGTACTTC. Protein product: CASSLSFRGAPYEQYF.

The chain employs TRBV27 and TRBJ2-3, with D unresolved. The CDR3 has 12 amino acids. Germline V lookup: CDR1 MNHEY, CDR2 SMNVEV (reference sequence). Trimming stripped 6 bases from V and 3 bases from J, with 7 bases between. As DNA, the CDR3 is TGTGCCAGCAGCCAGTCTACAGATACGCAGTATTTT. Protein product: CASSQSTDTQYF.

The chain links TRBV19 to TRBJ1-3; D remains unclear. The V gene's germline CDR1 is LNHDA and CDR2 SQIVND (reference sequence). The CDR3 is 16 residues long. V dropped 3 bases and J dropped 0 bases, with 12 bases sitting between them. In DNA, the CDR3 is TGTGCCAGTAGTATCGAGGGAATTGGCTCTGGAAACACCATATATTTT. Protein: CASSIEGIGSGNTIYF.

This clone was counted only a few times. V usage is TRBV5-1 and J usage is TRBJ1-1; D is possibly TRBD1 (5 bases). The CDR3 covers 14 residues. Trimming pared 0 bases from V and 2 bases from J, leaving 8 bases between. Germline-derived CDR1 and CDR2 are SGHRS and YFSETQ. CDR3 sequence reads: CASSLGGLNTEAFF. For the CDR3, the DNA is TGCGCCAGCAGCTTGGGGGGCCTAAACACTGAAGCTTTCTTT.

V and J are TRBV27 and TRBJ2-7, with D tentatively TRBD1 (6 bases). CDR1 is MNHEY and CDR2 is SMNVEV in the germline V gene (reference sequence). Trimming pared 5 bases from V and 7 bases from J, leaving 21 bases between. The CDR3 extends over 15 amino acids. CDR3 DNA: TGTGCCAGCAGTCCCCTCCGGGACACTCCGTGGGAGCAGTACTTC. Encoded protein: CASSPLRDTPWEQYF.

This clone was counted between two and nine times. This chain links TRBV5-1 with TRBJ1-3; tentative D call: TRBD1 (6 bases). CDR1 and CDR2 (germline): SGHRS, YFSETQ. Trimming shortened V by 2 bases and J by 2 bases, and 11 bases separated the two germline ends. The CDR3 runs 15 residues. In DNA form, the CDR3 reads TGCGCCAGCAGCTTTAGCCAGGGGACTGGAAACACCATATATTTT. Encoded protein: CASSFSQGTGNTIYF.

The chain joins TRBV19 to TRBJ2-7, with D perhaps TRBD2 (5 bases). Trimming stripped 3 bases from V and 4 bases from J, with 7 bases between. Germline V gene data show CDR1 as LNHDA and CDR2 as SQIVND (reference sequence). There are 12 residues in the CDR3. The CDR3 reads CASSIEGYEQYF. The CDR3 bases are TGTGCCAGTAGTATCGAGGGTTACGAGCAGTACTTC.

The chain couples TRBV9 to TRBJ1-2, with TRBD1 matching 9 bases. Germline-derived CDR1 and CDR2 are SGDLS and YYNGEE. The trim removed 0 bases at V and 8 bases at J, leaving 11 bases unmatched. This CDR3 is 16 amino acids long. The CDR3 DNA reads as TGTGCCAGCAGCGTAGGGGGGACAGGGTATCTTAAAGGCTACACCTTC. Translation gives CASSVGGTGYLKGYTF.

This sequence joins TRBV18 and TRBJ2-1, with no clear D. The germline V gene has CDR1 KGHSH and CDR2 LQKENI. The CDR3 covers 16 residues. Trimming removed 0 bases at V and 8 bases at J, with 17 bases between. The CDR3 loop is CASSPPEDMFGDEQFF. Here the CDR3 DNA reads TGTGCCAGCTCACCACCGGAAGACATGTTCGGCGATGAGCAGTTCTTC.

The V gene is TRBV15, the J gene TRBJ1-2, with a possible D match to TRBD1 (5 bases). The CDR3 is 14 residues long. Between the trimmed V and J ends, which lost 0 bases and 8 bases, there was a span of 13 bases. Germline V lookup: CDR1 LNHNV, CDR2 YYDKDF (reference sequence). CDR3: CATSRDHRPEGYTF. The CDR3 DNA sequence: TGTGCCACCAGCAGAGACCACAGGCCTGAAGGCTACACCTTC. The whole variable domain, remainder taken from reference TRBV15 and TRBJ1-2, is DAMVIQNPRYQVTQFGKPVTLSCSQTLNHNVMYWYQQKSSQAPKLLFHYYDKDFNNEADTPDNFQSRRPNTSFCFLDIRSPGLGDTAMYLCATSRDHRPEGYTFGSGTRLTVV.

This chain uses TRBV19 with TRBJ2-1, with D possibly being TRBD2 (6 bases). V lost 11 bases and J lost 9, with 20 bases in between. Germline CDR1 and CDR2: LNHDA and SQIVND (reference sequence). There are 13 residues in the CDR3. CDR3 DNA sequence: TGTGCCGCTGCGGGGCTCGTGGGGGGTGAGCAGTTCTTC. Its protein product is CAAAGLVGGEQFF.

Comments on this clone: The identical CDR3 is also encoded by other nucleotide sequences in the sample. V usage is TRBV5-4 and J usage is TRBJ1-5; 9 positions match TRBD1. J gave up 4 bases and V 4 bases, and 6 bases lay outside the gene matches. Germline CDR1 is SGHNT and CDR2 is YYREEE (reference sequence). The CDR3 has 15 residues. In DNA form, the CDR3 reads TGTGCCAGCAGCCCGGGACAGGGTTTAAATCAGCCCCAGCATTTT. It encodes CASSPGQGLNQPQHF.

This rearrangement joins TRBV7-5 to TRBJ1-3. TRBV7-5 is deemed a pseudogene. The length of the CDR3 is 17 residues. DNA for the CDR3: TGTGTCAGAAGCTTAGCGGACGGACTCATCTCTGGAAACACCATATATTTT. Encoded protein: CVRSLADGLISGNTIYF.

This clone was seen a single time. This chain uses TRBV2 with TRBJ2-1, with TRBD2 identical over 8 bases. The CDR3 covers 15 residues. J lost 7 bases, V lost 10 bases, and 15 bases had no gene match. The germline V gene encodes CDR1 SNHLY and CDR2 FYNNEI. The CDR3 region is CATDPPGGALNEQFF. The CDR3 DNA is TGTGCCACCGACCCCCCGGGGGGGGCGTTGAATGAGCAGTTCTTC.

In nucleotides, the CDR3 is TGTGCCAGACCCGGGACAGGGGGCGGTTATGGCTACACCTTC. Translated: CARPGTGGGYGYTF. V is TRBV2 and J is TRBJ1-2; 12 bases map to TRBD1. This CDR3 is 14 amino acids long. Looked up from germline, CDR1 is SNHLY and CDR2 is FYNNEI. Unmatched junction bases numbered 7, after V lost 9 bases and J lost 5 bases.

The V call is TRBV6-5, the J call TRBJ2-2; the D is unclear. The V end lost 4 bases, the J end lost 7 bases, and 10 bases lay between the germline ends. The CDR3 runs to 13 residues. Germline V lookup: CDR1 MNHEY, CDR2 SVGAGI. CDR3 amino acids: CASSFYPGGELFF. The CDR3 DNA is TGTGCCAGCAGTTTCTATCCGGGCGGGGAGCTGTTTTTT.

V and J are TRBV18 and TRBJ1-1; D uncertain. V shed 2 bases and J shed 2 bases, with 15 bases lying between them. CDR3 length: 16 residues. Looked up from germline, CDR1 is KGHSH and CDR2 is LQKENI. The DNA of the CDR3 is TGTGCCAGCTCACCAGCGGGCGGCATTGGTAACACTGAAGCTTTCTTT. This translates into CASSPAGGIGNTEAFF.

This clone was detected only once. The V call is TRBV11-2, the J call TRBJ1-6; possibly TRBD1 for D (6 bases). Germline assignment: CDR1 SGHAT and CDR2 FQNNGV. The CDR3 covers 15 residues. V was cut by 0 bases and J by 7 bases, with 10 bases left in between. Written as DNA, the CDR3 is TGTGCCAGCAGCTTAGAGGACAGTTTAAATTCACCCCTCCACTTT. Translated, it gives CASSLEDSLNSPLHF. Filled out from reference TRBV11-2 and TRBJ1-6, the complete variable domain reads EAGVAQSPRYKIIEKRQSVAFWCNPISGHATLYWYQQILGQGPKLLIQFQNNGVVDDSQLPKDRFSAERLKGVDSTLKIQPAKLEDSAVYLCASSLEDSLNSPLHFGNGTRLTVT.

The chain has TRBV2 and TRBJ2-7; D remains ambiguous. Germline V gene sequence: CDR1 SNHLY, CDR2 FYNNEI. The ends were cut back, 3 bases at V and 4 bases at J, with 7 bases in the middle. This CDR3 is 12 amino acids long. CDR3 sequence (DNA): TGTGCCAGCAGTGAGGCCAGATACGAGCAGTACTTC. It is translated as CASSEARYEQYF.

V and J are TRBV30 and TRBJ1-2, with D hard to call. CDR1 GTSNPN and CDR2 SVGIG come from the germline V gene (reference sequence). The CDR3 has 12 residues. Trimming took off 4 bases at V and 1 base at J, with 7 bases between the two ends. The DNA of the CDR3 is TGTGCCTGGAATCGGGATAACTATGGCTACACCTTC. Translation gives CAWNRDNYGYTF.

The rearrangement links TRBV6-7 to TRBJ2-7; D not resolved. TRBV6-7 belongs to the ORF category, with a function that is uncertain. CDR3 length: 12 amino acids. The V end lost 2 bases, the J end lost 4 bases, and 6 bases lay between the germline ends. DNA of the CDR3: TGTGCCAGCAGTTACCTTCCTTACGAGCAGTACTTC. Translating it yields CASSYLPYEQYF.

The chain combines TRBV4-2 with TRBJ2-7; 8 bases align to TRBD2. V shed 0 bases, J shed 2 bases, and the junction held 12 bases outside the gene matches. The CDR3 spans 18 residues. The germline V gene encodes CDR1 LGHNA and CDR2 YNFKEQ. The DNA of the CDR3 is TGTGCCAGCAGCCAAGACGGAGAACGGGGGGGCGGGACCTACGAGCAGTACTTC. Amino acids: CASSQDGERGGGTYEQYF.

The chain employs TRBV15 and TRBJ1-5, with 7 positions matching TRBD1. V lost 4 bases, J lost 5 bases, and 5 bases stayed unmatched. CDR3 length equals 14 residues. Germline lookup yields CDR1 LNHNV and CDR2 YYDKDF (reference sequence). This CDR3 is CATSTRGRYQPQHF. DNA for the CDR3: TGTGCCACCAGCACCAGGGGGAGGTATCAGCCCCAGCATTTT.